Shown below are 27 T cell receptor beta chains from a single sample sequenced in a study of cytomegalovirus exposure and HLA in healthy donors (dated by TCRdb to about 2017). To prepare the library, the immunoSEQ multiplex PCR assay was applied. For the multiplex PCR, a mixture combining 60 forward primers for TCR Vbeta segments and 13 reverse primers for TCR Jbeta segments was used. TCRdb retrieved this table from immuneACCESS and kept in-frame rearrangements only. Not all clones are present; in checked studies, unresolved V genes account for under half, and no reason is known for the remainder. This sample gives 110,000 or so clones in total; roughly 77% of them show up just once. The top ten clones comprise 1.5% to 2% of the sample. The sequencing input was PBMCs. These receptor sequences come from a man between 40 and 49 years old in good health and CMV-seronegative.

This clone was recorded once. The chain combines TRBV12-5 with TRBJ2-7; D perhaps matches TRBD1 (5 bases). Trimming left V 4 bases short and J 3 bases short, with 10 bases between. Germline CDR1 is LGHNT and CDR2 is FRNRAP. The CDR3 is 13 amino acids. The CDR3 sequence: CASGWGPGYEQYF. The DNA for the CDR3 is TGTGCTAGTGGTTGGGGCCCGGGCTACGAGCAGTACTTC.

This chain joins TRBV2 and TRBJ2-3, with 7 bases that match TRBD1. This CDR3 contains 12 residues. The germline V gene encodes CDR1 SNHLY and CDR2 FYNNEI. Germline trimming cut 8 bases from V and 4 bases from J; bases unmatched to any gene: 3. CDR3 loop: CASGRGPDTQYF. CDR3 nucleotides: TGTGCCAGCGGTAGGGGGCCAGATACGCAGTATTTT.

This clone was found a few times. V usage is TRBV7-2 and J usage is TRBJ2-2; maybe TRBD2 (5 bases). This CDR3 region has 15 residues. Germline CDR1 reads SGHTA; CDR2 reads FQGNSA. The germline V and J ends were trimmed by 2 bases and 4 bases, with 11 bases remaining between them. CDR3 sequence: CASSLRVRGTGELFF. The CDR3 DNA sequence: TGTGCCAGCAGCTTAAGAGTCCGGGGCACCGGGGAGCTGTTTTTT.

This clone was seen a single time. The V gene is TRBV15, the J gene TRBJ2-7; 8 bases align to TRBD1. Germline V lookup: CDR1 LNHNV, CDR2 YYDKDF (reference sequence). This CDR3 contains 17 residues. J lost 4 bases, V lost 1 base, and 12 bases had no gene match. This CDR3 reads CATSRVSGAGGVYEQYF. CDR3 nucleotides: TGTGCCACCAGCAGAGTATCGGGCGCAGGGGGCGTTTACGAGCAGTACTTC.

DNA of the CDR3: TGTGCCAGCAGCCGGCGGGTGGCGGGGGAGGCGGATGAGCAGTTCTTC. Protein product: CASSRRVAGEADEQFF. The chain recombines TRBV7-8 with TRBJ2-1; the match to TRBD2 covers 7 bases. The CDR3 consists of 16 residues. The junction had 15 bases not matched to a gene; V was cut back by 5 bases and J by 8 bases. Germline CDR1 and CDR2: SGHVS and FQNEAQ.

This chain joins TRBV19 and TRBJ1-2; D might be TRBD1 (6 bases). Germline CDR1 and CDR2: LNHDA and SQIVND (reference sequence). This CDR3 contains 15 residues. Trimming removed 6 bases at V and 1 base at J, with 15 bases between. The CDR3 here is CASRTQTGDNYGYTF. The DNA for the CDR3 is TGTGCCAGTAGAACCCAGACAGGCGATAACTATGGCTACACCTTC.

This CDR3 reads CASSKGGAGQPQHF. The CDR3 DNA reads TGTGCCAGCAGTAAAGGGGGCGCAGGACAGCCCCAGCATTTT. The chain employs TRBV7-6 and TRBJ1-5; 7 bases line up with TRBD1. The germline V gene has CDR1 SGHVS and CDR2 FNYEAQ. J was trimmed by 7 bases and V by 6 bases; bases with no gene match: 9. The CDR3 contains 14 residues.

This clone appeared a single time. The chain joins TRBV29-1 to TRBJ1-2; TRBD1 might be the D (6 bases). CDR1 and CDR2 from the germline V gene are SQVTM and ANQGSEA. The V end was cut by 7 bases, the J end by 4 bases, with 16 bases between. The CDR3 is 13 amino acids. The CDR3 protein is CSARSGGSYGYTF. DNA for the CDR3: TGCAGCGCCAGATCGGGGGGCAGCTATGGCTACACCTTC.

V usage is TRBV7-6 and J usage is TRBJ2-7; TRBD2 matches at 7 bases. CDR3 size: 15 residues. CDR1 is SGHVS and CDR2 is FNYEAQ in the germline V gene. The junction had 5 bases not matched to a gene; V was cut back by 1 base and J by 2 bases. The CDR3 sequence is CASSLDSGVTYEQYF. Written as DNA, the CDR3 is TGTGCCAGCAGCTTAGACAGCGGGGTTACCTACGAGCAGTACTTC.

The chain is built from TRBV27 and TRBJ2-1, with 8 bases identical to TRBD2. Germline V gene sequence: CDR1 MNHEY, CDR2 SMNVEV (reference sequence). V lost 6 bases and J lost 6; bases outside the gene matches: 19. The CDR3 has 18 residues. CDR3 DNA: TGTGCCAGCAGAGACCTCGGAGCGGGAGAGTGGGGCCGCAATGAGCAGTTCTTC. It specifies CASRDLGAGEWGRNEQFF.

This chain links TRBV19 with TRBJ2-5; 12 bases fit TRBD1. Germline V CDR1 and CDR2: LNHDA, SQIVND (reference sequence). The CDR3 length is 15 residues. With V trimmed by 7 bases and J by 5 bases, 8 bases remained unmatched. In DNA form, the CDR3 reads TGTGCCAGTACCGCTGGGACAGGGGGCGGTGAGACCCAGTACTTC. Amino acids: CASTAGTGGGETQYF.

The rearrangement joins TRBV7-9 to TRBJ2-7, with D perhaps matching TRBD2 (5 bases). In germline, CDR1 is SEHNR, CDR2 FQNEAQ (reference sequence). Trimming left V 4 bases short and J 0 bases short, with 16 bases between. The CDR3 covers 16 residues. The CDR3 nucleotides read TGTGCCAGCAGCTCGTCCGAGGGCCAGATCTCCTACGAGCAGTACTTC. Translation gives CASSSSEGQISYEQYF. The whole variable domain, filled in from reference TRBV7-9 and TRBJ2-7, reads DTGVSQNPRHKITKRGQNVTFRCDPISEHNRLYWYRQTLGQGPEFLTYFQNEAQLEKSRLLSDRFSAERPKGSFSTLEIQRTEQGDSAMYLCASSSSEGQISYEQYFGPGTRLTVT.

The V call is TRBV5-1, the J call TRBJ1-4, with 8 bases aligning to TRBD1. From germline, CDR1 is SGHRS and CDR2 YFSETQ. CDR3 length equals 14 residues. V dropped 4 bases and J dropped 11; count of bases not matched to a gene: 10. Here the CDR3 reads CASSPQGGERKLFF. The CDR3 nucleotides read TGCGCCAGCAGCCCACAGGGGGGGGAAAGGAAACTGTTTTTT. The whole variable domain, filled in from reference TRBV5-1 and TRBJ1-4, reads KAGVTQTPRYLIKTRGQQVTLSCSPISGHRSVSWYQQTPGQGLQFLFEYFSETQRNKGNFPGRFSGRQFSNSRSEMNVSTLELGDSALYLCASSPQGGERKLFFGSGTQLSVL.

The chain employs TRBV14 and TRBJ2-6, with a possible D match to TRBD2 (7 bases). V lost 4 bases and J 1 base, leaving 14 bases between the germline ends. Germline loops: CDR1 SGHDN, CDR2 FVKESK. The CDR3 runs to 17 residues. CDR3 sequence: CASSRGGLLSGANVLTF. CDR3 sequence (DNA): TGTGCCAGCAGCCGCGGGGGCCTTTTGTCTGGGGCCAACGTCCTGACTTTC.

As concerns this clone: Distinct nucleotide sequences in the sample also encode this CDR3. V gene TRBV9 combines with J gene TRBJ1-1; 8 bases map to TRBD1. Germline loops: CDR1 SGDLS, CDR2 YYNGEE. The trim removed 0 bases at V and 5 bases at J, leaving 0 bases unmatched. The CDR3 loop spans 13 amino acids. The CDR3 protein is CASSVGTGTEAFF. CDR3 nucleotide sequence: TGTGCCAGCAGCGTAGGGACAGGGACTGAAGCTTTCTTT.

The rearrangement uses TRBV7-3 and TRBJ2-1; 9 positions match TRBD2. CDR3 length: 17 residues. V was clipped by 5 bases and J by 10 bases; unmatched bases: 18. Germline V lookup: CDR1 SGHTA, CDR2 FQGTGA. The CDR3 region is CASSPLAGSRGSREQFF. The CDR3 coding sequence is TGTGCCAGCAGCCCCCTAGCGGGGAGCCGGGGTAGTAGGGAGCAGTTCTTC.

This clone was seen just once. The rearrangement uses TRBV5-1 and TRBJ1-1; 8 bases are a match to TRBD1. From germline, CDR1 is SGHRS and CDR2 YFSETQ. After removal of 4 bases from V and 0 bases from J, the junction contained 8 bases not matched to a gene. The CDR3 spans 16 residues. CDR3 sequence (DNA): TGCGCCAGCAGCCCATGGACAGGGCCCTTGAACACTGAAGCTTTCTTT. Translation gives CASSPWTGPLNTEAFF.

The chain uses TRBV4-2 and TRBJ2-7, with 10 bases fitting TRBD2. With V trimmed by 1 base and J by 4 bases, 7 bases remained unmatched. CDR1 is LGHNA, CDR2 YNFKEQ, per germline. This CDR3 is built from 16 residues. This chain's CDR3 is CASSQGGVAGGYEQYF. The CDR3 nucleotides read TGTGCCAGCAGCCAAGGGGGGGTAGCGGGAGGATACGAGCAGTACTTC.

The sample holds one count of this clone. The V gene is TRBV7-9, the J gene TRBJ1-1; 7 positions match TRBD1. V lost 5 bases, J lost 5 bases, and 2 bases stayed unmatched. In germline, CDR1 is SEHNR, CDR2 FQNEAQ (reference sequence). This CDR3 contains 12 residues. CDR3 nucleotides: TGTGCCAGCAGCCAGACAGGGACTGAAGCTTTCTTT. Translating it yields CASSQTGTEAFF.

The chain carries TRBV6-6 and TRBJ2-3; 7 bases align to TRBD2. Per germline, CDR1 MNHNY and CDR2 SVGAGI (reference sequence). The CDR3 has 15 residues. Trimming removed 5 bases from V and 3 bases from J; junction bases left unmatched: 8. The CDR3 DNA reads TGTGCCAGCAGTCGAATTGGGGGGGGTACAGATACGCAGTATTTT. This translates into CASSRIGGGTDTQYF.

V gene TRBV29-1 combines with J gene TRBJ2-3; D remains ambiguous. Germline-derived CDR1 and CDR2 are SQVTM and ANQGSEA. V dropped 2 bases and J dropped 4 bases, with 7 bases sitting between them. This CDR3 comprises 12 residues. The CDR3 loop reads CSVESSADTQYF. The CDR3 nucleotides are TGCAGCGTTGAATCTAGTGCAGATACGCAGTATTTT.

The chain joins TRBV6-4 to TRBJ1-1; a possible D gene is TRBD1 (5 bases). The germline V and J ends were trimmed by 5 bases and 2 bases, with 9 bases remaining between them. The germline V gene has CDR1 MRHNA and CDR2 SNTAGT. CDR3 size: 13 residues. The CDR3 DNA reads TGTGCCAGCAGTACTGACAGAAACACTGAAGCTTTCTTT. Translating gives CASSTDRNTEAFF.

The rearrangement links TRBV27 to TRBJ1-4, with 7 bases lining up with TRBD1. V lost 7 bases to trimming and J lost 4 bases; unmatched junction nucleotides: 15. This CDR3 has 17 residues. Germline V gene data show CDR1 as MNHEY and CDR2 as SMNVEV (reference sequence). The CDR3 region has the DNA TGTGCCAGCACCCCAGGCCCCCGACAGGGACATAATGAAAAACTGTTTTTT. Protein sequence: CASTPGPRQGHNEKLFF.

This clone came up once. The chain combines TRBV5-1 with TRBJ2-3; D is unclear. This CDR3 comprises 17 residues. The germline V gene has CDR1 SGHRS and CDR2 YFSETQ. V was clipped by 0 bases and J by 2 bases, with 16 bases between them. CDR3 in amino acids: CASSLGPLGGTTDTQYF. CDR3 DNA sequence: TGCGCCAGCAGCTTGGGACCCCTTGGCGGAACCACAGATACGCAGTATTTT.

The rearrangement uses TRBV6-1 and TRBJ2-5; the D gene is possibly TRBD1 (6 bases). Near its end, the DNA agrees better with TRBJ2-7, so the J call may be wrong. This CDR3 region has 14 residues. Germline V gene lookup returns CDR1 MNHNS and CDR2 SASEGT. CDR3 sequence (DNA): TGTGCCAGCAGTGAAGCCGGACAGCCCTACGAGCAGTACTTC. It is translated as CASSEAGQPYEQYF.

The chain joins TRBV7-2 to TRBJ1-1; no definite D call. Germline CDR1 and CDR2: SGHTA and FQGNSA. Trimming removed 7 bases from V and 0 bases from J, with 9 bases in between. The CDR3 length is 13 residues. CDR3 coding DNA: TGTGCCAGCACTCAGAATATGAACACTGAAGCTTTCTTT. This sequence encodes CASTQNMNTEAFF.

This chain uses TRBV5-1 with TRBJ2-5, with TRBD2 as a possible D gene (6 bases). This CDR3 is built from 16 residues. The germline CDR1 and CDR2 sequences are SGHRS and YFSETQ. The V gene lost 1 base and the J gene lost 3 bases, with 16 bases spanning the gap. The CDR3 DNA reads as TGCGCCAGCAGCTTGTATCGGGGGACCGCCAAAGAGACCCAGTACTTC. Translation: CASSLYRGTAKETQYF.